This T cell receptor (beta chain) derives from a study of T cell changes during pregnancy in multiple sclerosis. The CDR3 loop spans 16 amino acids. V was clipped by 2 bases and J by 5 bases, with 16 bases between them. The germline V gene has CDR1 MNHEY and CDR2 SVGAGI. Only in-frame clones appear in the TCRdb table, and some are missing; sequencing was by immunoSEQ multiplex PCR. The sample carries 36,000 or so clones, 89% recorded once. This TCR derives from a female donor with multiple sclerosis, enrolled in a pregnancy study. This specimen consisted of CD8+ T cells from peripheral blood mononuclear cells, obtained in the third trimester of pregnancy. This rearrangement joins TRBV6-5 to TRBJ1-5, with D perhaps TRBD1 (5 bases). In DNA form, the CDR3 reads TGTGCCAGCAGTTACGGATCCGGCAGGGTGTATCAGCCCCAGCATTTT. Its protein product is CASSYGSGRVYQPQHF.